This T cell receptor beta chain was recovered during a study of CD8+CD57+ T cells in acquired aplastic anemia (dated by TCRdb to between 2017 and 2018). Describing the broader study: Extracted DNA from sorted CD4+ and CD8+ cells averaged around 3.3 ug, ranging from roughly 0.19 to 27.4 ug. A CD8+CD57+ expansion meant a frequency higher than the mean frequency seen in healthy subjects.

The germline V gene (reference sequence) sets CDR1 to SGHAT and CDR2 to FQDESV. A distance of 13 bases separates the germline ends of V and J, which lose 3 bases and 4 bases respectively. There are 15 amino acids in the CDR3, from cysteine to phenylalanine inclusive. Only CDR3 DNA remains: 45 bases, in frame from the first base. Note on this clonotype: It has no known antigen specificity. Base-call qualities are not available, and no considerably larger clone is one nucleotide away.

The patients picked for sequencing were ones in whom flow cytometry had shown an expansion of CD8+CD57+ cells. Every patient had a diagnosis of severe acquired aplastic anemia based on International Study of Aplastic Anemia and Agranulocytosis and Camitta criteria. At the time blood was sampled, none of the patients had received any therapy. The study deep-sequenced TCR repertoires of sorted CD4+ and CD8+ blood T cells from severe aplastic anemia patients and healthy subjects. In the USA, patient enrollment took place under clinicaltrials.gov protocols 00001620, 01623167, 00001397, 00071045, 00081523 and 00961064. Ficoll-Paque density gradient centrifugation was used to isolate peripheral blood mononuclear cells. Before DNA extraction, CD4+ and CD8+ T cells were sorted by FACS or by magnetic beads. Summary of the overall study and its limitations: Between patients and healthy controls, no significant difference in CD8+ Simpson's diversity was found (P=0.060). Roughly 29 CD8+ CDR3 sequences were found to be shared between patients and controls, but these sequences appeared to be highly expressed in patients and within the immunodominant clones of the patients.

Genomic DNA served as template for TCR beta VDJ combination and CDR3 sequence profiling. An Illumina HiSeq 2000 was the platform used for TCR repertoire sequencing. In the original analysis: TRBV/TRBJ rearrangement plots, CDR3 size and DJ length profiles, and Simpson's diversity index were used to evaluate the repertoires. The most abundant DNA sequence in the deep sequencing data was defined as the immunodominant clone. CDR3 amino acid sequences were screened for sharing across subjects and compared with published repertoires and the VDJdb database. The public reads were reanalyzed by TCRdb: fastp trimming at Q25, MiXCR alignment, in-frame beta chains only. Duplicate CDR3 protein sequences are folded into a single record with the most common DNA and genes. TCRdb, not the original authors, processed these V and J calls. The sample table records about 180,000 distinct CDR3 sequences; around half of these occur just once. The ten top clones hold around 1% of the sample.

The sequence links TRBV11-1 to TRBJ2-1; the D gene lacks a confident call. This receptor was identified in a human donor with aplastic anemia. Sequenced material: sorted CD4+, CD8+, or CD8+CD57+ T cells (not recorded which) from PBMCs. The nucleotide sequence is given as TGTGCCAGCAGCTTGCCCCGTGATTCATACAATGAGCAGTTCTTC. This translates into CASSLPRDSYNEQFF.